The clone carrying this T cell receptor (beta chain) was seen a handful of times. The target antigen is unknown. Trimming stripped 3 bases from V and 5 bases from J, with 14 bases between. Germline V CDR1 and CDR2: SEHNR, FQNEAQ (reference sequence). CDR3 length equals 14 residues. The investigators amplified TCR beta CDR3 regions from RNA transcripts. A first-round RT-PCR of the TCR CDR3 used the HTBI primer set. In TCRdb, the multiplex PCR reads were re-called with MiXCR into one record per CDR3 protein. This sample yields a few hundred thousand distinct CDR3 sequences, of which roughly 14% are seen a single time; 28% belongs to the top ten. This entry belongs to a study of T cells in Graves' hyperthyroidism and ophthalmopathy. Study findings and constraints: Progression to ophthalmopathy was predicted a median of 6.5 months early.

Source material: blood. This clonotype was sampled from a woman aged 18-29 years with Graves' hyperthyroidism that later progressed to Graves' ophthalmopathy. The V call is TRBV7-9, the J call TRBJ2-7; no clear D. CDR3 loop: CASSLGNSVDEQYF. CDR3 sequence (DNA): TGTGCCAGCAGCTTGGGGAATTCGGTGGACGAGCAGTACTTC.